This entry lists 7 T cell receptor beta chains sequenced from one sample in a study of tumor and adjacent non-tumor tissue in lung cancer. A modified ARM-PCR protocol with three rounds of nested PCR amplified TCRbeta. One entry per CDR3 protein, called by TCRdb with MiXCR from the multiplex PCR reads. Of approximately 79,000 distinct CDR3 sequences listed, just under 75% are singletons. No cell sorting was done before RNA was extracted from the tissue. The specimen was lung tumor tissue. Source of these receptors: a middle-aged woman with non-small cell lung cancer.

This chain connects TRBV28 to TRBJ1-1; maybe TRBD1 (6 bases). The CDR3 has 12 residues. CDR1 MDHEN and CDR2 SYDVKM come from the germline V gene. The CDR3 DNA follows: TGTGTCGGCAGCCTTACAGGGTTCGAAGCTTTCTTT. It is translated as CVGSLTGFEAFF.

As regards this clonotype: Its ends do not fully match the called genes, so a read error is possible. This chain links TRBV11-2 with TRBJ2-3; 8 bases match TRBD2. The CDR3 contains 15 residues. Germline CDR1 and CDR2: SGHAT and FQNNGV. The DNA of the CDR3 is TGTGCCAGCAGCGTAAGCGGGGGTAACACAGATACGCAGTGTTTT. It specifies CASSVSGGNTDTQCF.

Notes on this clonotype: A read error may produce the germline difference seen at one junction end. The CDR3 is CASSEQEGGIGEKLFF. The CDR3 DNA follows: TGTGCTAGCAGTGAGCAAGAGGGGGGGATAGGTGAAAAACTGTTTTTT. This chain uses TRBV6-1 with TRBJ1-4; D perhaps matches TRBD1 (6 bases). The V gene's germline CDR1 is MNHNS and CDR2 SASEGT. The CDR3 is 16 amino acids.

This clonotype appeared a single time. Germline and junction disagree at one end, which may indicate a read error. The J gene is TRBJ2-6, the V gene TRBV12-3 or TRBV12-4; tentative D call: TRBD1 (7 bases). The CDR3 contains 20 residues. The CDR3 here is CASSLSDRELVGGRANVLTF. The CDR3 DNA is TGTGCAAGCAGTCTTTCCGACAGGGAGCTCGTTGGAGGGAGGGCCAACGTCCTGACTTTC.

Comments on this clonotype: The junction and the germline gene differ at one end; a read error may be behind it. The V call is TRBV5-6, the J call TRBJ2-3; 10 bases agree with TRBD2. The CDR3 runs 18 residues. Per the germline V gene, CDR1 is SGHDT and CDR2 is YYEEEE. Here the CDR3 reads CASSLGASGGRTGDTHYF. CDR3 nucleotides: TGTGCCAGCAGCTTGGGAGCTAGCGGGGGCCGAACAGGAGATACGCACTATTTT.

As regards this clonotype: Here the CDR3 omits its conserved ending phenylalanine or tryptophan, so a read error is the likely source. The chain carries TRBV6-1 and TRBJ1-1; possible D gene TRBD1, 5 bases. V was shortened by 2 bases and J by 7 bases, with 17 bases between the two germline ends. Germline V lookup: CDR1 MNHNS, CDR2 SASEGT. The CDR3 totals 15 residues. CDR3 region: CASSETGQGGIEAFL. The CDR3 bases are TGTGCCAGCAGTGAAACCGGCCAGGGAGGCATTGAAGCTTTCCTT.

This clonotype was detected ten times or more. One base away lies a much larger clone, so this may be a sequencing read error. The gene calls are TRBV4-2 and TRBJ2-4; a possible D gene is TRBD1 (7 bases). Germline V gene data show CDR1 as LGHNA and CDR2 as YNFKEQ. The CDR3 sequence is 17 residues long. The CDR3 region has the DNA TGTGCCGGCAGCCAAGAGGAGGGGGCCTTAGTCAAAAACATTCAGTACTTC. Protein: CAGSQEEGALVKNIQYF.